The following is a T cell receptor beta chain sequence with its context. The source of the sample is a study of shared clonotypes between healthy human individuals. Generated by immunoSEQ multiplex PCR, the TCRdb table keeps only in-frame clones and is missing some. The table shows around 600,000 clones, with roughly 97% occurring only once. With V trimmed by 6 bases and J by 0 bases, 5 bases remained unmatched. This CDR3 comprises 16 residues. CDR1 is SNHLY, CDR2 FYNNEI, per germline. The gene calls are TRBV2 and TRBJ2-6; 7 bases are shared with TRBD1. Sequenced: naive CD4+ T cells sorted from blood. Documented subset: CD45RA+ positively selected. This receptor was identified in a woman aged 25 to 39 in good health. The CDR3 coding sequence is TGTGCCAGCAGCCGGGACAGTCACTCTGGGGCCAACGTCCTGACTTTC. It translates to CASSRDSHSGANVLTF.